This T cell receptor (beta chain) comes out of a study of blood T cell repertoires in COVID-19. Study at large: The United States, Italy and Spain supplied acute and convalescent COVID-19 samples. PBMCs, B-cell-depleted T cells, or T cells were the source of the cDNA or gDNA that made up the material.

For recovered donors of Cohort 3, there were two negative PCRs, clearance, or symptom resolution. The authors' processing: Amplification of reference gene primers was used by the study to estimate nucleated cell counts. The assay was immunoSEQ multiplex PCR, and TCRdb's table has in-frame clones only and misses some. V and J calls and clone size are given by that table; D and trimming were obtained from the DNA. The data contain about 290,000 clones, around nine tenths of them singletons. V shed 1 base and J 5 bases; nucleotides not matched to a gene: 3. Per the germline V gene, CDR1 is LNHDA and CDR2 is SQIVND (reference sequence). The CDR3 runs 14 residues.

This chain uses TRBV19 with TRBJ1-2; 8 nucleotides align to TRBD1. The sample comprised PBMCs or T cells enriched from blood (not recorded which). The sequence came from a woman aged 40 to 49 who had recovered from COVID-19. CDR3 residues: CASSIVGTGYGYTF. For the CDR3, the DNA is TGTGCCAGTAGTATAGTAGGGACAGGATATGGCTACACCTTC. Drawing the rest from reference TRBV19 and TRBJ1-2, the complete variable domain is DGGITQSPKYLFRKEGQNVTLSCEQNLNHDAMYWYRQDPGQGLRLIYYSQIVNDFQKGDIAEGYSVSREKKESFPLTVTSAQKNPTAFYLCASSIVGTGYGYTFGSGTRLTVV.